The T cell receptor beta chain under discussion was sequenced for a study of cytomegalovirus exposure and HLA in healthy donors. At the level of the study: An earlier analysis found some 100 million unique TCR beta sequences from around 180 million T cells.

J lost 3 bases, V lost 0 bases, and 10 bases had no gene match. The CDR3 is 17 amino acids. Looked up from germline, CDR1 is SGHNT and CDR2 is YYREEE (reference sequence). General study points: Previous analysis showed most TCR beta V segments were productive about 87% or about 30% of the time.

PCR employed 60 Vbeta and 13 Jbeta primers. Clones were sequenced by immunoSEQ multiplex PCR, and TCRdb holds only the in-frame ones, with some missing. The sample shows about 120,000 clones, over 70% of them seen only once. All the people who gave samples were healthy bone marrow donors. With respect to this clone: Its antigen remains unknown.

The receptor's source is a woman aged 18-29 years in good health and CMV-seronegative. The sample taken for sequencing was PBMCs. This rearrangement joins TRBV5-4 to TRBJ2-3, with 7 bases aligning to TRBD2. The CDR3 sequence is CASSLGGRGRLTDTQYF. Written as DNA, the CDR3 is TGTGCCAGCAGCTTGGGCGGGAGAGGTAGGCTGACAGATACGCAGTATTTT.